The sequence of this T cell receptor beta chain was determined in a study of CXCR3-negative and CXCR3-positive naive CD8 T cells. This CDR3 has 14 residues. Germline lookup yields CDR1 SEHNR and CDR2 FQNEAQ (reference sequence). UMI-labeled 5' RACE TRB cDNA libraries were prepared from the cells. TCRdb reprocessed the 5' RACE reads and reports one entry per CDR3 protein, with no DNA. The sample table sets out around 50,000 distinct CDR3 sequences. Sequencing was carried out using naive CXCR3- CD8+ T cells from blood. Noted subset: CD45RO-CCR7+CD27+CD95- naive CD8+ T cells lacking CXCR3 (TNR3-). V and J are TRBV7-9 and TRBJ1-1; TCRdb's D call of TRBD1 is untestable without DNA. The sequence derives from a human donor in good health. Some clones in this sample may be carry-over from other donors' samples. The CDR3 loop reads CASSLGRGNTEAFF.